These 13 T cell receptor beta chains share one sample of origin, sequenced in a study of T cell responses to AZD1222 COVID-19 vaccine. Here immunoSEQ multiplex PCR was the method, and the copy in TCRdb shows in-frame clones only, minus some. The sample has under 200,000 clones, 90% seen once. Source: peripheral blood, taken on day 0 of AZD1222 vaccination. All receptors come from an adult in good health.

J is TRBJ1-5 and V is TRBV5-8; D gene ambiguous. V was shortened by 3 bases and J by 11 bases, with 15 bases between the two germline ends. The germline CDR1 and CDR2 sequences are SGHTS and YDEGEE. The CDR3 length is 13 residues. The CDR3 bases are TGTGCCAGCAGCTGGACTTACTTCTCGGCCCAGCATTTT. Its protein product is CASSWTYFSAQHF.

In regard to this clone: A read error may produce the germline difference seen at one junction end. CDR3 sequence: CASSEASGDIF. Written as DNA, the CDR3 is TGTGCCAGCAGTGAAGCATCGGGGGACATCTTC. The chain couples TRBV6-1 to TRBJ1-2, with D possibly TRBD1 on 6 matching bases. The germline V gene has CDR1 MNHNS and CDR2 SASEGT. The CDR3 has 11 amino acids.

The V call is TRBV11-2, the J call TRBJ1-1; D unresolved. The V end lost 1 base, the J end lost 1 base, and 4 bases lay between the germline ends. Germline V gene sequence: CDR1 SGHAT, CDR2 FQNNGV. The CDR3 is 13 residues long. CDR3 coding DNA: TGTGCCAGCAGCTTAGGACCGAACACTGAAGCTTTCTTT. It encodes CASSLGPNTEAFF.

V and J are TRBV6-6 and TRBJ1-1; D is possibly TRBD1 (5 bases). CDR3 length equals 16 residues. V was cut by 2 bases and J by 1 base, with 14 bases left in between. The germline V gene has CDR1 MNHNY and CDR2 SVGAGI (reference sequence). The CDR3: CASSYGTYQSNTEAFF. CDR3 DNA sequence: TGTGCCAGCAGTTACGGGACTTACCAGTCGAACACTGAAGCTTTCTTT.

J is TRBJ2-2 and V is TRBV7-9; D perhaps matches TRBD1 (6 bases). CDR3 length: 14 residues. The V end was cut by 8 bases, the J end by 6 bases, with 16 bases between. From germline, CDR1 is SEHNR and CDR2 FQNEAQ (reference sequence). The chain's CDR3 is CASSSDRTAGELFF. The CDR3, as DNA: TGTGCCAGCTCCAGCGACAGGACTGCCGGGGAGCTGTTTTTT.

The V gene is TRBV19, the J gene TRBJ1-3; D call uncertain. This CDR3 has 14 residues. With 9 bases removed from V and 0 bases from J, the gap between germline ends came to 12 bases. Per the germline V gene, CDR1 is LNHDA and CDR2 is SQIVND (reference sequence). CDR3 DNA sequence: TGTGCCAGCCGTAAGGGCAGCTCTGGAAACACCATATATTTT. Translating it yields CASRKGSSGNTIYF. Variable domain in full (rest from reference TRBV19 and TRBJ1-3): DGGITQSPKYLFRKEGQNVTLSCEQNLNHDAMYWYRQDPGQGLRLIYYSQIVNDFQKGDIAEGYSVSREKKESFPLTVTSAQKNPTAFYLCASRKGSSGNTIYFGEGSWLTVV.

V is TRBV7-6 and J is TRBJ1-6; D might be TRBD1 (5 bases). The CDR3 has 16 amino acids. Germline lookup yields CDR1 SGHVS and CDR2 FNYEAQ. Trimming left V 5 bases short and J 5 bases short, with 16 bases between. This CDR3 reads CASSQAGPLNNSPLHF. DNA for the CDR3: TGTGCCAGCAGCCAGGCAGGGCCCCTCAATAATTCACCCCTCCACTTT. Variable domain in full (rest from reference TRBV7-6 and TRBJ1-6): GAGVSQSPRYKVTKRGQDVALRCDPISGHVSLYWYRQALGQGPEFLTYFNYEAQQDKSGLPNDRFSAERPEGSISTLTIQRTEQRDSAMYRCASSQAGPLNNSPLHFGNGTRLTVT.

The rearrangement links TRBV5-1 to TRBJ2-2; a weak D match, TRBD1 (6 bases). Germline V gene lookup returns CDR1 SGHRS and CDR2 YFSETQ. The length of the CDR3 is 16 residues. Trimming left V 0 bases short and J 4 bases short, with 13 bases between. Here the CDR3 DNA reads TGCGCCAGCAGCTTGGTTTCAGGGGTGGTCACCGGGGAGCTGTTTTTT. Its protein product is CASSLVSGVVTGELFF.

The V gene is TRBV7-6, the J gene TRBJ2-1; 15 positions agree with TRBD2. Germline V gene lookup returns CDR1 SGHVS and CDR2 FNYEAQ. J gave up 12 bases and V 1 base, and 7 bases lay outside the gene matches. The CDR3 sequence is 16 residues long. The CDR3 coding sequence is TGTGCCAGCAGCTTAGGGACTAGCGGGGGGGGTATCGGGCAGTTCTTC. Amino acids: CASSLGTSGGGIGQFF.

This clone has a handful of counts. The chain has TRBV6-4 and TRBJ1-1; D not resolved. The germline V gene has CDR1 MRHNA and CDR2 SNTAGT. With 11 bases removed from V and 8 bases from J, the gap between germline ends came to 9 bases. CDR3 length: 9 residues. The CDR3 is CAPGGEAFF. The CDR3 DNA reads as TGTGCCCCGGGAGGGGAAGCTTTCTTT.

The rearrangement uses TRBV5-1 and TRBJ2-2, with 7 bases fitting TRBD1. Trimming took 1 base from V and 8 from J; bases not matched to a gene: 5. The CDR3 contains 14 residues. Germline lookup yields CDR1 SGHRS and CDR2 YFSETQ. CDR3 sequence: CASSLQWDRGELFF. Written as DNA, the CDR3 is TGCGCCAGCAGCTTGCAATGGGACAGAGGGGAGCTGTTTTTT.

The rearrangement joins TRBV24-1 to TRBJ1-5; D is uncertain. Between the trimmed V and J ends, which lost 9 bases and 4 bases, there was a span of 12 bases. The germline gives CDR1 KGHDR, CDR2 SFDVKD. CDR3 length equals 13 residues. CDR3 residues: CATSNGRNQPQHF. The CDR3 DNA sequence: TGTGCCACCTCTAATGGCAGGAATCAGCCCCAGCATTTT.

This chain joins TRBV7-2 and TRBJ2-7, with D possibly matching TRBD1 (5 bases). The V gene's germline CDR1 is SGHTA and CDR2 FQGNSA. Trimming shortened V by 0 bases and J by 4 bases, and 19 bases separated the two germline ends. The CDR3 is 17 residues long. The CDR3 nucleotides read TGTGCCAGCAGCTTAGCACCGGTGTTGGGCAGGGCGTACGAGCAGTACTTC. Its protein product is CASSLAPVLGRAYEQYF.